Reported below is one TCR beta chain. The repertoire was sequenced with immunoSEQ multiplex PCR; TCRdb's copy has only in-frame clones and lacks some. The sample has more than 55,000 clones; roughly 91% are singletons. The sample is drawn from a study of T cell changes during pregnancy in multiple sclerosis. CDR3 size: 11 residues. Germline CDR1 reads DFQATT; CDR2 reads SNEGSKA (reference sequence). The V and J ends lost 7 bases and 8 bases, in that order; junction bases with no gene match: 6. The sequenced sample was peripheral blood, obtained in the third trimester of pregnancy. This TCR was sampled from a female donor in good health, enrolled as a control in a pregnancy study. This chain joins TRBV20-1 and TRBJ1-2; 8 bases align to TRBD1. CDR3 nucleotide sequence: TGCAGTGTTACAGGGGGAGGAGGCTACACCTTC. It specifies CSVTGGGGYTF.